This TCR beta chain is drawn from a study of beta chain features in type 1 diabetes. Background on the study: All of the samples together had 95 million to 140 million sorted cells examined. Study results and limitations: Type 1 diabetes patients had moderately but significantly shorter TCRB CDR3s in all four CD4+ subsets. Diminished insertions and augmented deletions at VDJ junctions characterized type 1 diabetes patients.

There are a few counts of this clone. Its antigen is unidentified. Other nucleotide sequences from this sample produce the same CDR3. Sampling consisted of one heparinised blood draw per donor, averaging roughly 110 mL. A sort by CD45RO/CCR7/CD25/CD127/CD95/CD27 yielded CD4+ naive, central memory, regulatory and stem cell-like memory cells. Since all of the isolated RNA was reverse transcribed, expressed TCRB transcripts were what got sequenced. Produced via immunoSEQ multiplex PCR; TCRdb's table is partial and in-frame only. The table has hundreds of thousands of clones, 11% to 15% seen once. The length of the CDR3 is 14 residues. Germline V gene sequence: CDR1 GTSNPN, CDR2 SVGIG (reference sequence). Trimming cost V 0 bases and J 0 bases, with 7 bases left between them.

This sequence originates from a young man with type 1 diabetes. The chain couples TRBV30 to TRBJ2-3; D call uncertain. Sequencing was performed on naive CD4+ T cells from blood. CDR3 sequence: CAWSVLRSTDTQYF. The CDR3 region has the DNA TGTGCCTGGAGTGTACTCAGGAGCACAGATACGCAGTATTTT.